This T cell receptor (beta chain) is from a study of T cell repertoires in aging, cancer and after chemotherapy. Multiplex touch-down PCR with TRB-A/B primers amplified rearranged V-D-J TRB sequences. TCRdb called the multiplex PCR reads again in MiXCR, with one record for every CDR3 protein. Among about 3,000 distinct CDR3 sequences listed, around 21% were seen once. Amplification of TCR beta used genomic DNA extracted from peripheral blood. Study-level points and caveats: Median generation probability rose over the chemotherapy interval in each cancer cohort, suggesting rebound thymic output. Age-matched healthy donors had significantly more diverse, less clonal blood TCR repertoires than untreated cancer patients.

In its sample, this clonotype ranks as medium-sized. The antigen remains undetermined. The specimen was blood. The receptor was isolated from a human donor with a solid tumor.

The CDR3 DNA is TGTGCCTGGAGTCGGGCGGCAGGGGGTTGGTCTGAAGCTTTCTTT. This encodes CAWSRAAGGWSEAFF. This rearrangement joins TRBV30 to TRBJ1-1; 7 nucleotides line up with TRBD1. Germline V CDR1 and CDR2: GTSNPN, SVGIG (reference sequence). This CDR3 contains 15 residues. V dropped 2 bases and J dropped 6; count of bases not matched to a gene: 12.